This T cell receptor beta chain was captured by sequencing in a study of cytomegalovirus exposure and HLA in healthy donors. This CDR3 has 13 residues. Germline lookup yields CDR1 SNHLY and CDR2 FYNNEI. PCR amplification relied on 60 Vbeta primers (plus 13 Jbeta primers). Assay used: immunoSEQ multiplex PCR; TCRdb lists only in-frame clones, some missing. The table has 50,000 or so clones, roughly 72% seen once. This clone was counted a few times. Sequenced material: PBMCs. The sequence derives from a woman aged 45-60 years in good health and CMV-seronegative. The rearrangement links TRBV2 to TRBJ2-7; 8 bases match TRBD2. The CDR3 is CAPRGGTTTEQYF. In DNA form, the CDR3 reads TGTGCTCCCCGGGGGGGGACTACCACCGAGCAGTACTTC. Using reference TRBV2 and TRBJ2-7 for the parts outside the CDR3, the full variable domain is EPEVTQTPSHQVTQMGQEVILRCVPISNHLYFYWYRQILGQKVEFLVSFYNNEISEKSEIFDDQFSVERPDGSNFTLKIRSTKLEDSAMYFCAPRGGTTTEQYFGPGTRLTVT.